This note documents a single T cell receptor (beta chain) sequence. Antigen unknown. From germline, CDR1 is SGHRS and CDR2 YFSETQ. V dropped 4 bases and J dropped 4; count of bases not matched to a gene: 5. The CDR3 runs 14 residues. According to the study, TCR beta libraries were built with iRepertoire HTBI primers and CDR3-region Arm-PCR. TCRdb re-called the multiplex PCR reads with MiXCR, one entry per CDR3 protein. The sample holds around 480,000 distinct CDR3 sequences, about 16% seen once. The data stem from a study of regulatory T cells in long-lasting Graves disease. General study points: Newly diagnosed patients had higher TCR diversity than persistent Graves' patients did.

Indicated time point: newly diagnosed GD, antithyroid drugs for less than 3 months. With RNA extracted from PBMCs as input, the TCR library was made. The sample was also reused in another study, on T cells in Graves' hyperthyroidism and ophthalmopathy. That work contributes: Hyperthyroidism was newly diagnosed in patients aged 18 to 65 (duration under 2 months). Appearing also in blood were most of the thyroid clonotypes expanded above 0.001. Ophthalmopathy and stable hyperthyroidism were told apart by a 13 V-J model.

V gene TRBV5-1 combines with J gene TRBJ2-7, with 10 bases fitting TRBD1. This receptor was taken from a woman aged 35-60 years with Graves disease. The sequencing used peripheral blood mononuclear cells (PBMCs), collected at new diagnosis, from a patient treated with antithyroid drugs. CDR3 amino acids: CASSPGQGFYEQYF. CDR3 DNA: TGCGCCAGCAGCCCGGGACAGGGGTTTTACGAGCAGTACTTC.